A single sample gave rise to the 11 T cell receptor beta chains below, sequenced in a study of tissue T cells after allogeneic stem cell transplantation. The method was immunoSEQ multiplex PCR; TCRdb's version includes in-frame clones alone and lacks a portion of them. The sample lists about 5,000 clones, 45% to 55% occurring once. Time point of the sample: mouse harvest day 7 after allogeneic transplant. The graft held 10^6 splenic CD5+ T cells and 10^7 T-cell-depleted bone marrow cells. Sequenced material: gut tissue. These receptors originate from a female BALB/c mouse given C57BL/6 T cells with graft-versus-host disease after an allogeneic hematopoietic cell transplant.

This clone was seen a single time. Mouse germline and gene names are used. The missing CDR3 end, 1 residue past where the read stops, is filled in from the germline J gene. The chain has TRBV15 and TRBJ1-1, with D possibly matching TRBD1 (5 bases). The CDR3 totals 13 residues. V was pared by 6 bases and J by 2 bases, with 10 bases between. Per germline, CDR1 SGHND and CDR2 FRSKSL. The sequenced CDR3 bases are TGTGCCAGCAGACGGACAATTAACACAGAAGTCTTC. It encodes CASRRTINTEVF. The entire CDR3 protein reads CASRRTINTEVFF.

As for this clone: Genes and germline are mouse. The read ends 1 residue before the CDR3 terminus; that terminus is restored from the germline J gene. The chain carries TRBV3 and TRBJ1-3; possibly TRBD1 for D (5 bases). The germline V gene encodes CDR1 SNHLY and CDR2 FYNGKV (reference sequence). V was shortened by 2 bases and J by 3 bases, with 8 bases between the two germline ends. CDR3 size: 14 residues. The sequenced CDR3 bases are TGTGCCAGCAGCTTATCAGGGTTTGGAAATACGCTCTAT. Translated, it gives CASSLSGFGNTLY. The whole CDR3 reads CASSLSGFGNTLYF.

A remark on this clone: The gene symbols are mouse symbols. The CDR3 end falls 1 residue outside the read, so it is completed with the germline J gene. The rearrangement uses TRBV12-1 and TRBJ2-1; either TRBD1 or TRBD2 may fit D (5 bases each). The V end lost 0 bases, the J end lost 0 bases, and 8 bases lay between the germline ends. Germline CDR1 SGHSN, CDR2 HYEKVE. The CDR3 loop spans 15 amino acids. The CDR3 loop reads CASSLGGYNYAEQFF. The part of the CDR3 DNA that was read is TGTGCCAGCTCTCTCGGGGGTTATAACTATGCTGAGCAGTTC.

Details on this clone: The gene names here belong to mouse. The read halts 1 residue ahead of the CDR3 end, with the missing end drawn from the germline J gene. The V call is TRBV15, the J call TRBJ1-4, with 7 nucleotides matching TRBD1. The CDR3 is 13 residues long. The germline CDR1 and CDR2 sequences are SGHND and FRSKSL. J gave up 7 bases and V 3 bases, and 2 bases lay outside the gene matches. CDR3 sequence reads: CASSLGTAERLFF. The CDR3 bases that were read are TGTGCCAGCAGTTTGGGGACAGCCGAAAGATTATTT.

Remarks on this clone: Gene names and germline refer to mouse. Here the CDR3 reads CASSQRGSGNTLYF. The CDR3 bases that were read are TGTGCCAGCAGCCAAAGGGGTTCTGGAAATACGCTCTAT. V usage is TRBV2 and J usage is TRBJ1-3; a possible D gene is TRBD1 (5 bases). The sequence runs out 1 residue before the end of the CDR3; the remainder is reconstructed from the germline J gene. The V end was cut by 2 bases, the J end by 0 bases, with 5 bases between. Germline CDR1 reads LGHNA; CDR2 reads YSYQKL. CDR3 length: 14 amino acids.

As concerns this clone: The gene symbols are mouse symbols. The sequenced CDR3 bases are TGTGCTAGCAAGGGACAAAACAACCAGGCTCCGCTT. Its protein is CASKGQNNQAPL. The whole CDR3 sequence is CASKGQNNQAPLF. The V call is TRBV29, the J call TRBJ1-5; the D gene is possibly TRBD1 (6 bases). Read coverage stops 1 residue before the CDR3 terminus; the germline J gene supplies the remainder. The CDR3 loop spans 13 amino acids. V lost 7 bases, J lost 1 base, and 8 bases lay in between. CDR1 is MSHET, CDR2 SYDVDS, per germline.

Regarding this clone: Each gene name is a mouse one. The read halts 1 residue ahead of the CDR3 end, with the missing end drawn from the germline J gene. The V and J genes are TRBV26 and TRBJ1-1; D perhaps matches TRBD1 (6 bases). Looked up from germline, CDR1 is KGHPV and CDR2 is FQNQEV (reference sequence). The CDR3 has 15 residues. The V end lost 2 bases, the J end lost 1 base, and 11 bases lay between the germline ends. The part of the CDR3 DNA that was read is TGTGCCAGCAGTCTGACACCGGGACAAAACACAGAAGTCTTC. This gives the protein CASSLTPGQNTEVF. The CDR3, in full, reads CASSLTPGQNTEVFF.

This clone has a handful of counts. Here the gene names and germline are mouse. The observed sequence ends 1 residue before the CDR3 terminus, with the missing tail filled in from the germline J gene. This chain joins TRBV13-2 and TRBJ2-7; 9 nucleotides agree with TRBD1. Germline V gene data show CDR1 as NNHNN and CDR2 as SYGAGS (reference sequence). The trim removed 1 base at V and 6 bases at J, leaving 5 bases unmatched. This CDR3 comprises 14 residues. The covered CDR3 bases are TGTGCCAGCGGTGATCGGGGGACAGGGATTGAACAGTAC. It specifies CASGDRGTGIEQY. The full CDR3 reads CASGDRGTGIEQYF.

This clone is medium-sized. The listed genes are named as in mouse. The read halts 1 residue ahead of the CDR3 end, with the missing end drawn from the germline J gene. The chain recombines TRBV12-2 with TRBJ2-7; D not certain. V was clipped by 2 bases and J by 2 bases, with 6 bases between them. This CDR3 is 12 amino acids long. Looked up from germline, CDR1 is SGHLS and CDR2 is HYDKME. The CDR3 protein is CASSPPPYEQYF. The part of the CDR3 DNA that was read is TGTGCCAGCTCTCCCCCCCCCTATGAACAGTAC.

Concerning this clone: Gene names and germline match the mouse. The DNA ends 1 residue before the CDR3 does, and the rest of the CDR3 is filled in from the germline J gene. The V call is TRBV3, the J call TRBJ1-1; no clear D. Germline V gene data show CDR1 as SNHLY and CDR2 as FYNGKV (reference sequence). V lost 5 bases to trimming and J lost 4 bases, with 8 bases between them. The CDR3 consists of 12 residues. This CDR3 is CASSADRTEVFF. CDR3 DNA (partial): TGTGCCAGCAGCGCCGACCGCACAGAAGTCTTC.

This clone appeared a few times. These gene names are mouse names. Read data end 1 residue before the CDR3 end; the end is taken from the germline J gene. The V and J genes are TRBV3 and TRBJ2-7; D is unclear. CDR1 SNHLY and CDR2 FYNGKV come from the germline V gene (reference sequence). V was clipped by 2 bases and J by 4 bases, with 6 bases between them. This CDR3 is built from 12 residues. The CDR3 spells CASSLKAYEQYF. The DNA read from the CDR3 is TGTGCCAGCAGCTTAAAAGCTTATGAACAGTAC.